The 21 T cell receptor beta chains given below trace back to one sample, sequenced in a study of beta chain features in type 1 diabetes. TCRB transcripts that were expressed got sequenced, as all of the isolated RNA had been reverse transcribed. Generated by immunoSEQ multiplex PCR, the TCRdb table keeps only in-frame clones and is missing some. Of 250,000 to 400,000 clones listed, around 15% are singletons. The sequencing sample was made of central memory CD4+ T cells from blood. The receptors were gathered from a young man in good health.

On this clone itself: At one boundary the junction diverges from the germline segment, which might be a read error. The chain has TRBV5-5 and TRBJ1-2; possible D gene TRBD1, 5 bases. Germline values: CDR1 SGHKS, CDR2 YYEKEE (reference sequence). This CDR3 is 15 amino acids long. CDR3 bases: TGCGCCAGCAGCCAAGTGGCACTGAGGGGTAGGGGCTACACCTTC. Its protein product is CASSQVALRGRGYTF.

J is TRBJ2-4 and V is TRBV7-9; D may match TRBD1 or TRBD2 (5 bases each). The V gene lost 1 base and the J gene lost 1 base, with 5 bases spanning the gap. The CDR3 is 14 residues long. Germline assignment: CDR1 SEHNR and CDR2 FQNEAQ (reference sequence). The CDR3 loop reads CASSLGGAKNIQYF. As DNA, the CDR3 is TGTGCCAGCAGCTTAGGGGGGGCCAAAAACATTCAGTACTTC.

This clone was observed a handful of times. This chain uses TRBV10-3 with TRBJ1-5; TRBD1 aligns across 9 bases. CDR1 is ENHRY and CDR2 is SYGVKD in the germline V gene. This CDR3 has 14 amino acids. Trimming cost V 10 bases and J 4 bases; bases outside gene matches: 8. The CDR3 is CASETGGSNQPQHF. The CDR3 coding sequence is TGTGCCAGTGAGACAGGGGGGAGTAATCAGCCCCAGCATTTT.

DNA of the CDR3: TGTGCCAGCAGTTTATCGACCCAGGGCAATCAGCCCCAGCATTTT. It specifies CASSLSTQGNQPQHF. V is TRBV27 and J is TRBJ1-5; D not certain. This CDR3 is 15 amino acids long. The V end lost 0 bases, the J end lost 2 bases, and 8 bases lay between the germline ends. CDR1 is MNHEY and CDR2 is SMNVEV in the germline V gene (reference sequence).

V and J are TRBV7-8 and TRBJ2-4; no firm D call. Trimming cost V 5 bases and J 7 bases, with 15 bases left between them. The CDR3 runs 14 residues. Germline V CDR1 and CDR2: SGHVS, FQNEAQ. CDR3 protein: CASSQPMVGNIQYF. The DNA of the CDR3 is TGTGCCAGCAGCCAGCCGATGGTCGGCAACATTCAGTACTTC.

The chain recombines TRBV6-1 with TRBJ2-7, with 9 bases lining up with TRBD1. Germline CDR1 MNHNS, CDR2 SASEGT. The V segment lost 11 bases and the J segment 3 bases; nucleotides outside the gene matches: 5. There are 12 residues in the CDR3. CDR3 region: CAAGQGHYEQYV. The CDR3 coding sequence is TGTGCCGCAGGACAGGGGCACTACGAGCAGTACGTC.

The chain recombines TRBV5-1 with TRBJ2-1; 9 bases line up with TRBD2. The CDR3 length is 15 residues. V shed 3 bases and J 10 bases; nucleotides not matched to a gene: 11. Germline-derived CDR1 and CDR2 are SGHRS and YFSETQ. This CDR3 reads CASSYSGGTLGEQFF. In DNA, the CDR3 is TGCGCCAGCAGCTATAGCGGGGGTACCCTCGGGGAGCAGTTCTTC. The full variable domain, in which reference TRBV5-1 and TRBJ2-1 provide the parts outside the CDR3, is KAGVTQTPRYLIKTRGQQVTLSCSPISGHRSVSWYQQTPGQGLQFLFEYFSETQRNKGNFPGRFSGRQFSNSRSEMNVSTLELGDSALYLCASSYSGGTLGEQFFGPGTRLTVL.

As to this clone: Within the sample, other DNA sequences also encode this same CDR3. The chain combines TRBV11-1 with TRBJ2-5, with D uncertain. V dropped 3 bases and J dropped 1 base, with 9 bases sitting between them. This CDR3 region has 14 residues. Germline V CDR1 and CDR2: SGHAT, FQDESV (reference sequence). The CDR3 bases are TGTGCCAGCAGCTTGGGCAGTCTCCAAGAGACCCAGTACTTC. Its translation: CASSLGSLQETQYF.

The chain couples TRBV4-3 to TRBJ1-2, with TRBD1 matching 7 bases. Germline CDR1 LGHNA, CDR2 YSLEER. J gave up 4 bases and V 1 base, and 6 bases lay outside the gene matches. The CDR3 runs 15 residues. CDR3 sequence: CASSQATGAGYGYTF. As DNA, the CDR3 is TGCGCCAGCAGCCAAGCAACAGGGGCCGGCTATGGCTACACCTTC.

This clone was counted between two and nine times. The chain employs TRBV11-2 and TRBJ2-1; a possible D gene is TRBD1 (6 bases). Deletions cut 2 bases from V and 0 bases from J, with 14 bases between. The CDR3 runs 17 residues. Germline-derived CDR1 and CDR2 are SGHAT and FQNNGV. The CDR3 reads CASSLFQGYNSYNEQFF. The CDR3 DNA follows: TGTGCCAGCAGCTTATTTCAGGGGTACAACTCCTACAATGAGCAGTTCTTC.

The rearrangement uses TRBV5-4 and TRBJ1-1; 7 bases line up with TRBD1. V lost 6 bases and J lost 4; bases outside the gene matches: 6. The CDR3 is 13 residues long. CDR1 SGHNT and CDR2 YYREEE come from the germline V gene (reference sequence). In DNA, the CDR3 is TGTGCCAGCATCAAGGAGGGGGCCACTGAAGCTTTCTTT. Translating gives CASIKEGATEAFF.

This chain joins TRBV5-5 and TRBJ2-5, with TRBD1 matching over 9 bases. Germline V lookup: CDR1 SGHKS, CDR2 YYEKEE (reference sequence). The CDR3 loop spans 15 amino acids. Germline trimming cut 0 bases from V and 5 bases from J; bases unmatched to any gene: 5. CDR3 residues: CASSLEGQGRETQYF. As DNA, the CDR3 is TGTGCCAGCAGCTTGGAAGGACAGGGGAGGGAGACCCAGTACTTC.

The chain joins TRBV19 to TRBJ2-3, with 11 bases matching TRBD2. Trimming cost V 7 bases and J 7 bases; bases outside gene matches: 10. The CDR3 covers 15 residues. Germline CDR1 is LNHDA and CDR2 is SQIVND (reference sequence). CDR3: CASTTSGIGPNTQYF. CDR3 bases: TGTGCCAGTACGACTAGCGGGATTGGACCAAATACGCAGTATTTT.

This clone was seen more than once but under ten times. V and J are TRBV25-1 and TRBJ2-2; either TRBD1 or TRBD2 may supply D (5 bases each). V was cut by 6 bases and J by 5 bases, with 16 bases left in between. The CDR3 covers 15 residues. Germline CDR1 is MGHDK and CDR2 is SYGVNS. CDR3 sequence reads: CASRAGTHSTGELFF. The DNA for the CDR3 is TGTGCCAGCAGGGCCGGGACCCACTCGACCGGGGAGCTGTTTTTT.

This clone was observed a handful of times. This rearrangement joins TRBV5-4 to TRBJ2-7; 8 nucleotides match TRBD2. The CDR3 length is 17 residues. The trim removed 0 bases at V and 1 base at J, leaving 9 bases unmatched. CDR1 is SGHNT, CDR2 YYREEE, per germline (reference sequence). CDR3 nucleotides: TGTGCCAGCAGCTTGGGTGGGCGGGGGGACCAATCCTACGAGCAGTACTTC. Translated, it gives CASSLGGRGDQSYEQYF.

This clone was seen a handful of times. This rearrangement joins TRBV29-1 to TRBJ2-5, with D tentatively TRBD2 (5 bases). The DNA end is more similar to TRBJ2-7, so the J call may be wrong. Germline-derived CDR1 and CDR2 are SQVTM and ANQGSEA. CDR3 length: 12 amino acids. The CDR3 protein is CSVEGGGYEQYF. CDR3 in DNA: TGCAGCGTTGAAGGTGGCGGGTACGAGCAGTACTTC.

V and J are TRBV7-9 and TRBJ2-5, with 10 bases identical to TRBD2. Trimming at V came to 4 bases and at J to 7 bases, leaving 12 bases not matched to a gene. Per germline, CDR1 SEHNR and CDR2 FQNEAQ (reference sequence). The CDR3 totals 16 residues. CDR3 sequence: CASSSYTSGALRTQYF. CDR3 sequence (DNA): TGTGCCAGCAGCTCATATACTAGCGGGGCCTTACGGACCCAGTACTTC.

This clone was seen more than once but under ten times. This chain links TRBV5-5 with TRBJ2-7; TRBD2 agrees at 7 bases. CDR3 length: 15 residues. J was trimmed by 0 bases and V by 2 bases; bases with no gene match: 5. Germline loops: CDR1 SGHKS, CDR2 YYEKEE (reference sequence). CDR3 nucleotide sequence: TGTGCCAGCAGCTTTAGCGGGTCAGGCTCCTACGAGCAGTACGTC. Protein product: CASSFSGSGSYEQYV.

The CDR3 DNA follows: TGTGCCAGCAGCTTAATCAGCCCAGATACGCAGTATTTT. It is translated as CASSLISPDTQYF. This chain uses TRBV13 with TRBJ2-3; D unclear. V lost 2 bases to trimming and J lost 4 bases, with 7 bases between them. The CDR3 loop spans 13 amino acids. Germline V lookup: CDR1 PRHDT, CDR2 FYEKMQ (reference sequence).

This clone was observed a handful of times. The J gene is TRBJ1-1, the V gene TRBV4-1, with no clear D. This CDR3 is 11 amino acids long. Trimming removed 1 base at V and 11 bases at J, with 8 bases between. Germline V gene sequence: CDR1 MGHRA, CDR2 YSYEKL. CDR3 sequence (DNA): TGCGCCAGCAGCCAAGGTCGAGGGGCTTTCTTT. Protein: CASSQGRGAFF.

This clone was seen more than once but under ten times. The chain carries TRBV19 and TRBJ2-3; 7 nucleotides agree with TRBD1. From germline, CDR1 is LNHDA and CDR2 SQIVND (reference sequence). The CDR3 length is 13 residues. V trimming: 9 bases; J trimming: 0 bases; junction bases outside the gene matches: 3. For the CDR3, the DNA is TGTGCCAGCAACAGGGGAAGCACAGATACGCAGTATTTT. Translated: CASNRGSTDTQYF.